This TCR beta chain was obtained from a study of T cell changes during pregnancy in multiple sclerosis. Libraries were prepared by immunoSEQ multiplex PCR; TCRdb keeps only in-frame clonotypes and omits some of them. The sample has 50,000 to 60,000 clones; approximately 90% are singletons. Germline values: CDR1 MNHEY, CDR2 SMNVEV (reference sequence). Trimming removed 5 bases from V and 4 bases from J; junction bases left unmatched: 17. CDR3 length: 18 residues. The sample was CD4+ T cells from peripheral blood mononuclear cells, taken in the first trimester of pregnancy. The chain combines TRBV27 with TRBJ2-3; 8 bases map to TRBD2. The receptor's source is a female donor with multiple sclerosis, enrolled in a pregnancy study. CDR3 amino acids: CASSPWGVAGGLADTQYF. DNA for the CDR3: TGTGCCAGCAGTCCATGGGGGGTGGCGGGAGGCTTGGCAGATACGCAGTATTTT.